This TCR beta chain was sequenced for a study of a mutant IDH1 vaccine in newly diagnosed glioma. Study-level information: Before enrollment, patients got radiotherapy alone, temozolomide alone, or mostly the combination.

Specified time point: week 47, end of study. Every vaccination contained 300 ug of the mutant IDH1 20-mer peptide and was paired with topical imiquimod. Sequenced by immunoSEQ multiplex PCR; TCRdb stores in-frame clones only, minus some. Of about 12,000 clones in the sample, roughly 79% were seen once. Concerning this clone: The antigen remains undetermined.

The CDR3 totals 12 residues. The junction had 6 bases not matched to a gene; V was cut back by 9 bases and J by 7 bases. Germline V gene data show CDR1 as LNHDA and CDR2 as SQIVND (reference sequence). Whole-study results and caveats: Researchers report vaccine-induced immune responses in about 93% of patients.

V and J are TRBV19 and TRBJ2-1; 7 bases match TRBD2. The clonotype originates from a woman in her forties with glioma. The material sequenced was PBMCs, taken from a glioma patient whose treatment included an IDH1 peptide vaccine. Here the CDR3 reads CASAAGDNEQFF. The CDR3 nucleotides are TGTGCCAGCGCTGCGGGAGATAATGAGCAGTTCTTC.